These 22 T cell receptor beta chains originate from one sample sequenced in a study of blood T cell repertoires in COVID-19. Method: immunoSEQ multiplex PCR; TCRdb's copy keeps in-frame clones and lacks some. This table has about 160,000 clones, roughly 91% appearing once. Sequenced input: peripheral blood. These receptors all stem from a woman in her fifties or sixties with acute or convalescent COVID-19.

The chain uses TRBV2 and TRBJ2-3, with TRBD2 identical over 9 bases. The CDR3 sequence is 15 residues long. CDR1 is SNHLY and CDR2 is FYNNEI in the germline V gene. V shed 6 bases and J 0 bases; nucleotides not matched to a gene: 4. The CDR3 DNA sequence: TGTGCCAGCAGCTCTAGCGGGGTTAGCACAGATACGCAGTATTTT. Its protein is CASSSSGVSTDTQYF.

The chain couples TRBV29-1 to TRBJ2-1, with 7 bases lining up with TRBD1. Looked up from germline, CDR1 is SQVTM and CDR2 is ANQGSEA. J was trimmed by 7 bases and V by 7 bases; bases with no gene match: 4. The CDR3 runs to 11 residues. The CDR3 region is CSGLQGNEQFF. The DNA of the CDR3 is TGCAGCGGCCTACAGGGGAATGAGCAGTTCTTC.

This chain links TRBV5-1 with TRBJ2-6, with D tentatively TRBD1 (5 bases). Germline loops: CDR1 SGHRS, CDR2 YFSETQ. The CDR3 contains 16 residues. Trimming shortened V by 2 bases and J by 0 bases, and 9 bases separated the two germline ends. As DNA, the CDR3 is TGCGCCAGCAGCTTACGACAGAGCTCTGGGGCCAACGTCCTGACTTTC. It is translated as CASSLRQSSGANVLTF.

CDR3: CASSLRQGAGKLFF. DNA for the CDR3: TGTGCCAGCAGTTTACGACAGGGGGCGGGAAAACTGTTTTTT. The rearrangement uses TRBV27 and TRBJ1-4; 10 positions match TRBD1. Germline CDR1 MNHEY, CDR2 SMNVEV (reference sequence). There are 14 residues in the CDR3. J gave up 10 bases and V 2 bases, and 4 bases lay outside the gene matches.

The chain links TRBV3-1 (or the pseudogene TRBV3-2) to TRBJ2-5; 13 positions match TRBD2. The CDR3 spans 15 residues. V shed 4 bases, J shed 6 bases, and the junction held 5 bases outside the gene matches. The germline gives CDR1 LGHDT, CDR2 YNNKEL (reference sequence). CDR3 DNA sequence: TGTGCCAGCAGCCTTACTAGCGGGGGGGAAAAGACCCAGTACTTC. It codes for CASSLTSGGEKTQYF.

The CDR3 is CASSQTLTGGRGNTIYF. The CDR3 coding sequence is TGTGCCAGCAGCCAAACATTGACAGGGGGCAGGGGAAACACCATATATTTT. The chain joins TRBV3-1 (or the pseudogene TRBV3-2) to TRBJ1-3, with 10 bases aligning to TRBD1. The CDR3 is 17 residues long. Unmatched junction bases numbered 8, after V lost 2 bases and J lost 4 bases. Germline V gene data show CDR1 as LGHDT and CDR2 as YNNKEL (reference sequence).

V usage is TRBV6-5 and J usage is TRBJ1-2; D is unclear. Trimming cost V 2 bases and J 0 bases, with 10 bases left between them. This CDR3 spans 15 amino acids. Germline CDR1 reads MNHEY; CDR2 reads SVGAGI. Here the CDR3 reads CASSYEGTTNYGYTF. DNA for the CDR3: TGTGCCAGCAGTTACGAGGGCACCACTAACTATGGCTACACCTTC.

The chain employs TRBV6-5 and TRBJ1-4; no clear D gene. The CDR3 is made up of 16 amino acids. The germline CDR1 and CDR2 sequences are MNHEY and SVGAGI. Trimming left V 2 bases short and J 0 bases short, with 10 bases between. The CDR3 DNA reads as TGTGCCAGCAGTTACCTATCCCCCACAACTAATGAAAAACTGTTTTTT. Protein sequence: CASSYLSPTTNEKLFF.

This clone appeared a single time. The rearrangement joins TRBV2 to TRBJ2-2; D may be TRBD1 (6 bases). Germline V CDR1 and CDR2: SNHLY, FYNNEI. The CDR3 totals 13 residues. The V gene lost 5 bases and the J gene lost 6 bases, with 10 bases spanning the gap. Written as DNA, the CDR3 is TGTGCCAGCAGTTATACAGGGTCCGGGGAGCTGTTTTTT. This encodes CASSYTGSGELFF.

This chain joins TRBV10-3 and TRBJ2-7, with D unresolved. Trimming removed 7 bases at V and 0 bases at J, with 13 bases between. The CDR3 consists of 14 residues. Germline values: CDR1 ENHRY, CDR2 SYGVKD. The CDR3 DNA sequence: TGTGCCATCACGGAGAGCCCGGACTCCTACGAGCAGTACTTC. Its translation: CAITESPDSYEQYF.

CDR3 nucleotides: TGTGCCAGCTCACCAAAAGGACTCCGACTAGCGGGGGAGCAGTACTTC. Its translation: CASSPKGLRLAGEQYF. The chain carries TRBV18 and TRBJ2-7; 11 bases are a match to TRBD2. V lost 2 bases to trimming and J lost 7 bases; unmatched junction nucleotides: 10. Germline CDR1 KGHSH, CDR2 LQKENI. CDR3 length: 16 residues.

This rearrangement joins TRBV9 to TRBJ2-6; 7 bases are a match to TRBD2. Germline V CDR1 and CDR2: SGDLS, YYNGEE. V trimming: 0 bases; J trimming: 0 bases; junction bases outside the gene matches: 9. This CDR3 comprises 19 residues. CDR3 DNA sequence: TGTGCCAGCAGCGTAGAATTTCCGGGAGGCCGCTCTGGGGCCAACGTCCTGACTTTC. It translates to CASSVEFPGGRSGANVLTF.

The rearrangement joins TRBV28 to TRBJ1-4; possible D gene TRBD1, 5 bases. The CDR3 covers 16 residues. Germline V gives CDR1 MDHEN, CDR2 SYDVKM. Trimming removed 4 bases from V and 10 bases from J, with 22 bases in between. The DNA of the CDR3 is TGTGCCAGCAGTTCCCCAATACTGGAGGGGATCGGAAAACTGTTTTTT. Its protein is CASSSPILEGIGKLFF. The whole variable domain, remainder taken from reference TRBV28 and TRBJ1-4, is DVKVTQSSRYLVKRTGEKVFLECVQDMDHENMFWYRQDPGLGLRLIYFSYDVKMKEKGDIPEGYSVSREKKERFSLILESASTNQTSMYLCASSSPILEGIGKLFFGSGTQLSVL.

The chain is built from TRBV5-1 and TRBJ2-2; TRBD1 matches 7 bases. The CDR3 consists of 16 residues. The germline CDR1 and CDR2 sequences are SGHRS and YFSETQ. The V gene end was trimmed by 3 bases and the J gene end by 2 bases; junction bases not matched to a gene: 7. CDR3 sequence reads: CASSSISGGNTGELFF. The CDR3 coding sequence is TGCGCCAGCAGCTCGATTTCAGGGGGTAACACCGGGGAGCTGTTTTTT.

This chain connects TRBV28 to TRBJ2-7, with TRBD2 matching 8 bases. With 2 bases clipped from V and 2 bases from J, the junction kept 2 bases outside the gene matches. The CDR3 spans 14 residues. Germline values: CDR1 MDHEN, CDR2 SYDVKM. DNA for the CDR3: TGTGCCAGCAGTTTACCGGGAGGGCCCTACGAGCAGTACTTC. This gives the protein CASSLPGGPYEQYF.

This chain joins TRBV6-5 and TRBJ1-6, with 7 bases lining up with TRBD1. V gave up 0 bases and J gave up 7 bases; unmatched junction bases: 3. The CDR3 runs 15 residues. Germline CDR1 and CDR2: MNHEY and SVGAGI. The chain's CDR3 is CASSYSRGQNSPLHF. The CDR3 DNA sequence: TGTGCCAGCAGTTACTCGAGGGGGCAAAATTCACCCCTCCACTTT.

DNA of the CDR3: TGTGCCTGGAGTAAGGAGGGGGCGGAAAAACTGTTTTTT. It yields the protein CAWSKEGAEKLFF. The rearrangement uses TRBV30 and TRBJ1-4, with 7 bases that match TRBD1. Germline CDR1 and CDR2: GTSNPN and SVGIG (reference sequence). This CDR3 has 13 amino acids. Trimming removed 2 bases from V and 8 bases from J; junction bases left unmatched: 5.

This rearrangement joins TRBV6-1 to TRBJ2-1, with TRBD2 identical over 12 bases. The CDR3 contains 15 residues. Germline V lookup: CDR1 MNHNS, CDR2 SASEGT. The trim removed 2 bases at V and 8 bases at J, leaving 4 bases unmatched. In nucleotides, the CDR3 is TGTGCCAGCAGTGAACTAGCGGGAGGGCTCCATGAGCAGTTCTTC. Its protein product is CASSELAGGLHEQFF.

This chain links TRBV6-5 with TRBJ1-2; TRBD1 matches 10 bases. V dropped 6 bases and J dropped 6; count of bases not matched to a gene: 7. There are 14 residues in the CDR3. Germline V gives CDR1 MNHEY, CDR2 SVGAGI. The CDR3 is CASRRDRGDDGYTF. CDR3 coding DNA: TGTGCCAGCAGAAGGGACAGGGGCGATGATGGCTACACCTTC.

The chain recombines TRBV19 with TRBJ2-7; tentatively, D is TRBD2 (5 bases). The V gene's germline CDR1 is LNHDA and CDR2 SQIVND (reference sequence). The CDR3 is 13 amino acids. Trimming left V 5 bases short and J 0 bases short, with 8 bases between. CDR3 residues: CASSFGSSYEQYF. The CDR3 DNA reads as TGTGCCAGTAGTTTTGGGAGCTCCTACGAGCAGTACTTC.

This chain connects TRBV10-3 to TRBJ2-2; 10 bases map to TRBD2. The CDR3 spans 17 residues. The V gene end was trimmed by 0 bases and the J gene end by 4 bases; junction bases not matched to a gene: 5. Per the germline V gene, CDR1 is ENHRY and CDR2 is SYGVKD. The CDR3 DNA reads as TGTGCCATCAGTGAGTCGACCCTAGCGGGGGCCACCGGGGAGCTGTTTTTT. It yields the protein CAISESTLAGATGELFF.

J is TRBJ2-5 and V is TRBV6-4, with a tentative D call TRBD1 (5 bases). This CDR3 region has 13 residues. The V gene's germline CDR1 is MRHNA and CDR2 SNTAGT. Deletions cut 5 bases from V and 1 base from J, with 8 bases between. The CDR3 bases are TGTGCCAGCAGTAGTGGGGCCCAAGAGACCCAGTACTTC. Its translation: CASSSGAQETQYF.